This TCR beta chain was identified in a study of CD8+ T cells in alopecia areata. Study-wide findings and caveats: Persistence of many expanded lesional clones was seen in scalp and blood during tofacitinib.

As to treatment: oral pan-JAK inhibitor, 5-10 mg twice daily. Germline V CDR1 and CDR2: LGHNA, YSLEER. V lost 0 bases, J lost 2 bases, and 9 bases lay in between. This CDR3 contains 15 residues. This clone was picked up a small number of times. What it binds is unknown. Extraction of RNA preceded its reverse transcription into cDNA, which served as the sequencing template. Here immunoSEQ multiplex PCR was the method, and the copy in TCRdb shows in-frame clones only, minus some. The sample has 180,000 or so clones, around 49% seen once. This specimen was CD8+ T cells sorted from blood, taken at approximately week 51, from a patient treated with tofacitinib. The sequence came from a human donor with alopecia areata. The chain is built from TRBV4-3 and TRBJ2-3; weak D call: TRBD1 (6 bases). CDR3 loop: CASSQERTDTDTQYF. DNA for the CDR3: TGCGCCAGCAGCCAAGAGAGGACAGACACAGATACGCAGTATTTT.